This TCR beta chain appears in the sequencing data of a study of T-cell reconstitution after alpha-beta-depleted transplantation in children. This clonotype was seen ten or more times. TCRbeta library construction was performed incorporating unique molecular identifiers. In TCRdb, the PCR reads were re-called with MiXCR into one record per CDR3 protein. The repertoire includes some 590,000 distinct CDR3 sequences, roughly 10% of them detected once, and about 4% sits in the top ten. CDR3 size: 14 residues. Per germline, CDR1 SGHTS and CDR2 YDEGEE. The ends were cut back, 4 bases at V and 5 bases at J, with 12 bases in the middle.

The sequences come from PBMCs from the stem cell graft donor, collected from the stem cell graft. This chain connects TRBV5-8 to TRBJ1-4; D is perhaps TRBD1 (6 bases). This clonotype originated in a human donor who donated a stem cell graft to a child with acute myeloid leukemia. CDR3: CASSTGQKNEKLFF. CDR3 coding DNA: TGTGCCAGCAGCACCGGACAGAAGAATGAAAAACTGTTTTTT.